This TCR beta chain was sequenced for a study of blood T cell repertoires in COVID-19. Study at large: COVID-19 samples collected from the United States, Italy and Spain covered acute and convalescent phases. PBMCs, B-cell-depleted T cells, or T cells provided the cDNA or gDNA that made up the material.

Germline trimming cut 7 bases from V and 7 bases from J; bases unmatched to any gene: 9. The length of the CDR3 is 13 residues. Per the study methods: Amplifying reference gene primers gave estimates of nucleated cell counts. Profiling relied on immunoSEQ multiplex PCR, and the TCRdb table lists in-frame clones only, not all of them. V and J calls and clone size are those listed in that table; D and trimming were worked out from the DNA. The data show roughly 290,000 clones, with 70% to 90% seen just once and 4% to 5% held by the top ten. This clone was observed a handful of times. This TCR derives from a woman aged 45-59 years with active or convalescent COVID-19. This sequence joins TRBV12-3 or TRBV12-4 and TRBJ2-7; 8 bases are shared with TRBD1. Sequenced input: peripheral blood. The CDR3 is CASTLQGAGEQYF. CDR3 in DNA: TGTGCCAGCACCCTCCAGGGGGCGGGGGAGCAGTACTTC.